This T cell receptor beta chain was obtained from a study of technical replicates of blood from several donors. CDR1 is SGDLS, CDR2 YYNGEE, per germline. The CDR3 is 15 residues long. Trimming cost V 0 bases and J 0 bases, with 9 bases left between them. Sequencing was performed with immunoSEQ multiplex PCR; in TCRdb, only in-frame clones are kept and a portion is missing. The sample shows fewer than 100,000 clones, just under 95% of them seen only once. The genes are TRBV9 and TRBJ1-1; D is uncertain. The sequenced material came from T cells isolated from PBMCs. This receptor was taken from a human donor in good health. The DNA for the CDR3 is TGTGCCAGCAGCGTAGATCCAGTTCTGAACACTGAAGCTTTCTTT. Protein: CASSVDPVLNTEAFF.